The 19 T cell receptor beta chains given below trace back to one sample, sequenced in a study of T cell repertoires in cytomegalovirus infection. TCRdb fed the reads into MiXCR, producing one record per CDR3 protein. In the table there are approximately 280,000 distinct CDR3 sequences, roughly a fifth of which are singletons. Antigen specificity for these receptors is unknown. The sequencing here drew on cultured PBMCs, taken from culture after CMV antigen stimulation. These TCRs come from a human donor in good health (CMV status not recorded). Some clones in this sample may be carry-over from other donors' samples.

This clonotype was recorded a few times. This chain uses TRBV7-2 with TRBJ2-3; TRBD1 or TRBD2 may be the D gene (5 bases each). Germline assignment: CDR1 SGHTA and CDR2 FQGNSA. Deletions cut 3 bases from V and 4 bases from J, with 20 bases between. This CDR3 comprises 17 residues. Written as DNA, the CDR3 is TGTGCCAGCAGCTTTGGATACCGGGACGGGCAGGCAGATACGCAGTATTTT. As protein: CASSFGYRDGQADTQYF.

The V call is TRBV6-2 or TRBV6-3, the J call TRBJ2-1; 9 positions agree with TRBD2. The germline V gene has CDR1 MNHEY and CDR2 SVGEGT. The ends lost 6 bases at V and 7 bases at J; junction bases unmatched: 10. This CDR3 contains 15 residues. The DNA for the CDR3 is TGTGCCAGCAGCCCCGGACTAGCGAAAACGAATGAGCAGTTCTTC. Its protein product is CASSPGLAKTNEQFF.

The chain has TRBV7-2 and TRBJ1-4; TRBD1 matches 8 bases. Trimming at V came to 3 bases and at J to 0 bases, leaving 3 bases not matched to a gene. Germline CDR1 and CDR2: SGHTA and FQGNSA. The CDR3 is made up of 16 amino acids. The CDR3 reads CASSFDRGTTNEKLFF. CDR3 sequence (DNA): TGTGCCAGCAGCTTCGACAGGGGTACAACTAATGAAAAACTGTTTTTT.

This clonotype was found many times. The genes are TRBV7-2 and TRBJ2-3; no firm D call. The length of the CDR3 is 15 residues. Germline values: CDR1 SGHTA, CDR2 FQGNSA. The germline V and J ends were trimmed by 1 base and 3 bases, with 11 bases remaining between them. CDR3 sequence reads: CASSLGLAVTDTQYF. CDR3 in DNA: TGTGCCAGCAGCTTAGGTCTGGCGGTGACAGATACGCAGTATTTT.

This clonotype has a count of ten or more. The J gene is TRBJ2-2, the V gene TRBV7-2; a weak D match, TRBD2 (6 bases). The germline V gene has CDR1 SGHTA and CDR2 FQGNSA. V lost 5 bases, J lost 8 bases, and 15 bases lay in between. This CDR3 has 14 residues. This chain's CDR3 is CASSRGSSGGELFF. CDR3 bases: TGTGCCAGCAGCCGTGGGTCGAGCGGGGGGGAGCTGTTTTTT.

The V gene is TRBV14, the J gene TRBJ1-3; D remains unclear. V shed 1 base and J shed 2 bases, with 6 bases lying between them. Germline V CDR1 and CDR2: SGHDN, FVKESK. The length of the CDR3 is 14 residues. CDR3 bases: TGTGCCAGCAGCCAAGCCGGGGCTGGAAACACCATATATTTT. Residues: CASSQAGAGNTIYF.

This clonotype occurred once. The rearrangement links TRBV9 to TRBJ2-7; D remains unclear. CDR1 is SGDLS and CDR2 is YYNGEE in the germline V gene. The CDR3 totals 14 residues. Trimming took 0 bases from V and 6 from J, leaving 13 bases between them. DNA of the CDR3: TGTGCCAGCAGCGTAGGCCAAGCAACCGCCGAGCAGTACTTC. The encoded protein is CASSVGQATAEQYF.

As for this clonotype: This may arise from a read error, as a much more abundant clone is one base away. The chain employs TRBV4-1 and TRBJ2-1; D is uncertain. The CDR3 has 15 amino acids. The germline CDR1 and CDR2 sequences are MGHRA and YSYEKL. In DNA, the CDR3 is TGCGCCAGCAGCCAAAGGACCAGCTCCTACATTGAGCAGTTCTTC. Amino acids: CASSQRTSSYIEQFF.

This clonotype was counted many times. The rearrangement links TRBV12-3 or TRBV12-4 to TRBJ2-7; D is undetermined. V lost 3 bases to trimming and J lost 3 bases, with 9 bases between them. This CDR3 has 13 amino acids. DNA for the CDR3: TGTGCCAGCAGTTTGGAGCGCCACTACGAGCAGTACTTC. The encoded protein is CASSLERHYEQYF.

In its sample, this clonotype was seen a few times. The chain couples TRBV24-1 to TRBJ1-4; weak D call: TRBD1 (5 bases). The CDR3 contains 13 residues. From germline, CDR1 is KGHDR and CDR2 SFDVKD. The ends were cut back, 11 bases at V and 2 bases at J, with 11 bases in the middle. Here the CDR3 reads CAKEGITNEKLFF. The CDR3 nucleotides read TGTGCCAAAGAGGGGATCACTAATGAAAAACTGTTTTTT.

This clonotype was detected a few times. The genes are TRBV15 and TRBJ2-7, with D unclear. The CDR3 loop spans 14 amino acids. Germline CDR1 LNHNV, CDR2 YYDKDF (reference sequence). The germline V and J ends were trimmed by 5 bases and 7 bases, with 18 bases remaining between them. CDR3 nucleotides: TGTGCCACCAGCCCAACGACTGGCCCTTGGGAGCAGTACTTC. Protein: CATSPTTGPWEQYF.

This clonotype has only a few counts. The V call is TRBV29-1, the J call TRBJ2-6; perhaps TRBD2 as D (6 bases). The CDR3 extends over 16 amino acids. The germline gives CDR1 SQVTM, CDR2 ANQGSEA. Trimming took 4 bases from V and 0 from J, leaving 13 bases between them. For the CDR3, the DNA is TGCAGCGTTGCGGGGGATAGTAACTCTGGGGCCAACGTCCTGACTTTC. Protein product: CSVAGDSNSGANVLTF. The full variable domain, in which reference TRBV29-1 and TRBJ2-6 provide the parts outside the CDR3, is SAVISQKPSRDICQRGTSLTIQCQVDSQVTMMFWYRQQPGQSLTLIATANQGSEATYESGFVIDKFPISRPNLTFSTLTVSNMSPEDSSIYLCSVAGDSNSGANVLTFGAGSRLTVL.

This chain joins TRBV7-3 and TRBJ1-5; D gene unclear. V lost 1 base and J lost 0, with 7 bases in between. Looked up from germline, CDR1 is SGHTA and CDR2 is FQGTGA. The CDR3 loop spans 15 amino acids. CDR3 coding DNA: TGTGCCAGCAGCTTAAACGGATATAGCAATCAGCCCCAGCATTTT. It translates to CASSLNGYSNQPQHF.

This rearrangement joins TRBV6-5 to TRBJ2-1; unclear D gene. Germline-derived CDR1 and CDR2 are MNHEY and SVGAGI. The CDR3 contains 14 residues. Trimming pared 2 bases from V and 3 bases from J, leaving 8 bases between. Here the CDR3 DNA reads TGTGCCAGCAGTTACCCGGGTAGCTACAATGAGCAGTTCTTC. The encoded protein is CASSYPGSYNEQFF.

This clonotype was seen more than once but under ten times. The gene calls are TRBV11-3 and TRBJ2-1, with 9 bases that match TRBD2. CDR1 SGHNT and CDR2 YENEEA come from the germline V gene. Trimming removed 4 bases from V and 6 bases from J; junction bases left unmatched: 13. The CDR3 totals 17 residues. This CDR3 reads CASSSGGGRAVRNEQFF. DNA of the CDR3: TGTGCCAGCAGCTCTGGGGGCGGGAGGGCTGTGCGCAATGAGCAGTTCTTC. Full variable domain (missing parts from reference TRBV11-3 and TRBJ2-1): EAGVVQSPRYKIIEKKQPVAFWCNPISGHNTLYWYLQNLGQGPELLIRYENEEAVDDSQLPKDRFSAERLKGVDSTLKIQPAELGDSAVYLCASSSGGGRAVRNEQFFGPGTRLTVL.

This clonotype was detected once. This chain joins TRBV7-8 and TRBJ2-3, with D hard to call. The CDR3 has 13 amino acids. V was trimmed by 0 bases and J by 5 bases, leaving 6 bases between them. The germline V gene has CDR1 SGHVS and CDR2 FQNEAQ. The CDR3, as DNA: TGTGCCAGCAGCTTAGCGACCCTAGATACGCAGTATTTT. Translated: CASSLATLDTQYF.

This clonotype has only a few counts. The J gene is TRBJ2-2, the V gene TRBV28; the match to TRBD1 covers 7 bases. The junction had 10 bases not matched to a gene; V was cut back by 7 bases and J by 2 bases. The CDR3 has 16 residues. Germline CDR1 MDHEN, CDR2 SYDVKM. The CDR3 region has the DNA TGTGCCAGCAACCTAAGGGACAGTGCAAACACCGGGGAGCTGTTTTTT. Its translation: CASNLRDSANTGELFF.

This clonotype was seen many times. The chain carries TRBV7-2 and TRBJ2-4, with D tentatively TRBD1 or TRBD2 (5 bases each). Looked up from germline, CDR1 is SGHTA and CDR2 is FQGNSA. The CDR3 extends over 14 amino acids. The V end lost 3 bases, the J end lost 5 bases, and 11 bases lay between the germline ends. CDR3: CASSFIVGENIQYF. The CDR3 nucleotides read TGTGCCAGCAGCTTTATAGTGGGGGAAAACATTCAGTACTTC. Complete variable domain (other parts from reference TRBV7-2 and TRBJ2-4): GAGVSQSPSNKVTEKGKDVELRCDPISGHTALYWYRQSLGQGLEFLIYFQGNSAPDKSGLPSDRFSAERTGGSVSTLTIQRTQQEDSAVYLCASSFIVGENIQYFGAGTRLSVL.

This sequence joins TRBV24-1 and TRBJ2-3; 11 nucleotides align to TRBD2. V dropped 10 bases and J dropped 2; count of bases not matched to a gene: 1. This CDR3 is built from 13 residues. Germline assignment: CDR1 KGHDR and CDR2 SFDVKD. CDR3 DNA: TGTGCCACGACTAGCGGGGACACAGATACGCAGTATTTT. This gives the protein CATTSGDTDTQYF.